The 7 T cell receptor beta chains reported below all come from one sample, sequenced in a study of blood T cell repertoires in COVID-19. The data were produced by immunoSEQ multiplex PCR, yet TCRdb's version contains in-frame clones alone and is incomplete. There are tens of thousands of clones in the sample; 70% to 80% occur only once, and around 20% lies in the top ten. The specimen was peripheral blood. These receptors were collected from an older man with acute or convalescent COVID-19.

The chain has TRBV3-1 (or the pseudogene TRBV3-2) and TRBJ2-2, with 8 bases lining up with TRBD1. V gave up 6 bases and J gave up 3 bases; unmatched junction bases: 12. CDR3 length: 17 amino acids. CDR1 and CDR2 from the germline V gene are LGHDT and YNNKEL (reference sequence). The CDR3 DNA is TGTGCCAGCAGGCGCCTGACAGGGGTGTATCACACCGGGGAGCTGTTTTTT. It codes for CASRRLTGVYHTGELFF.

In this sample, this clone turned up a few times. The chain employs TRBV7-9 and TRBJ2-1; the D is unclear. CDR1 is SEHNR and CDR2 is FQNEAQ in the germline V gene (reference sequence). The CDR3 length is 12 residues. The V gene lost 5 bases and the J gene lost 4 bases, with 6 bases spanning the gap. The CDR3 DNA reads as TGTGCCAGCAGCCAGATATACAATGAGCAGTTCTTC. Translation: CASSQIYNEQFF.

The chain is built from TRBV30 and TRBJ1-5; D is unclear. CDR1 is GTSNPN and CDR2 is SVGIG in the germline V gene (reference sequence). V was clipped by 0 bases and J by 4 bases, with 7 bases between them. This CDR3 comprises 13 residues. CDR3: CAWSVTYNQPQHF. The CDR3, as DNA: TGTGCCTGGAGTGTTACATATAATCAGCCCCAGCATTTT.

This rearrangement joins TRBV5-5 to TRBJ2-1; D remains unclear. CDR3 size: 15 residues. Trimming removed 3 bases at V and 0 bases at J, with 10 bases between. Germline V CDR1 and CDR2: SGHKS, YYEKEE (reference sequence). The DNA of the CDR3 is TGTGCCAGCAGCTCAGCGCCTAGCTCCTACAATGAGCAGTTCTTC. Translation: CASSSAPSSYNEQFF. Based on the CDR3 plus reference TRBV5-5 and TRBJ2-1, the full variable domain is DAGVTQSPTHLIKTRGQQVTLRCSPISGHKSVSWYQQVLGQGPQFIFQYYEKEERGRGNFPDRFSARQFPNYSSELNVNALLLGDSALYLCASSSAPSSYNEQFFGPGTRLTVL.

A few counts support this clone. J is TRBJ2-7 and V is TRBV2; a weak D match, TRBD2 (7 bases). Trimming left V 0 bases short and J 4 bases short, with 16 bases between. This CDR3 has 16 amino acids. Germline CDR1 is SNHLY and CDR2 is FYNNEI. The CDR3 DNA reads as TGTGCCAGCAGTGAAGCGCTTGCGGGGGCCGGGTACGAGCAGTACTTC. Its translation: CASSEALAGAGYEQYF.

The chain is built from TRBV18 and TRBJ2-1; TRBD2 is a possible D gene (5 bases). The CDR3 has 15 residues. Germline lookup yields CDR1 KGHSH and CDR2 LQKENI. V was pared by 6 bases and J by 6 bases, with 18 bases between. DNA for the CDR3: TGTGCCAGCTCCTCAACGGGGTCGTCCAGCAATGAGCAGTTCTTC. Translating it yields CASSSTGSSSNEQFF.

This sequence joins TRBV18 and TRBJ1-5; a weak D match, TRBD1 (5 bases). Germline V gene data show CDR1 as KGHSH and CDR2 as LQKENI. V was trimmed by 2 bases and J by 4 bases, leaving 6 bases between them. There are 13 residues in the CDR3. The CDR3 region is CASSPGGNQPQHF. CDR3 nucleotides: TGTGCCAGCTCACCAGGGGGGAATCAGCCCCAGCATTTT.